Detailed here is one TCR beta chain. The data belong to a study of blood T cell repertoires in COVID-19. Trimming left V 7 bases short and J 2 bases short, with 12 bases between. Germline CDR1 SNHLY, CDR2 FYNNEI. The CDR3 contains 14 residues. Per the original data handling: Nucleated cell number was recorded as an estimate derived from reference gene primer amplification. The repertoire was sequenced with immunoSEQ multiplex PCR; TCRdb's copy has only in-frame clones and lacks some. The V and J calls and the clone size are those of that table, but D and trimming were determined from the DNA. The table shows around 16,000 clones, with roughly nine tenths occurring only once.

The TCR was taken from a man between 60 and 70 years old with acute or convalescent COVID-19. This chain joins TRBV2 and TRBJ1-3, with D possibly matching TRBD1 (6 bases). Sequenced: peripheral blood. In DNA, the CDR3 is TGTGCCAGCAAGGATCGGACAGCTGGAAACACCATATATTTT. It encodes CASKDRTAGNTIYF.